The 29 T cell receptor beta chains reported below all come from one sample, sequenced in a study of blood T cell repertoires in COVID-19. The table came from immunoSEQ multiplex PCR; TCRdb's copy has only in-frame clones and leaves some out. This table holds about 160,000 clones, 80% to 90% found once. Sequenced: peripheral blood. The origin of the receptors is a woman aged 70-85 years with acute or convalescent COVID-19.

The chain uses TRBV14 and TRBJ1-1, with 8 bases fitting TRBD1. Germline assignment: CDR1 SGHDN and CDR2 FVKESK. The CDR3 spans 18 residues. The junction had 13 bases not matched to a gene; V was cut back by 1 base and J by 3 bases. CDR3 nucleotide sequence: TGTGCCAGCAGCCAAGCTGCGCAGGGGGCAAGGCCTTACACTGAAGCTTTCTTT. Its protein is CASSQAAQGARPYTEAFF.

The chain combines TRBV6-5 with TRBJ1-1; no clear D. Between the trimmed V and J ends, which lost 3 bases and 7 bases, there was a span of 18 bases. This CDR3 spans 15 amino acids. In germline, CDR1 is MNHEY, CDR2 SVGAGI. CDR3 loop: CASSYDPTEGGEAFF. CDR3 bases: TGTGCCAGCAGTTATGACCCCACTGAGGGAGGTGAAGCTTTCTTT.

The chain uses TRBV9 and TRBJ2-2; tentative D call: TRBD2 (5 bases). Germline CDR1 SGDLS, CDR2 YYNGEE. The CDR3 runs 16 residues. Trimming stripped 0 bases from V and 0 bases from J, with 9 bases between. DNA for the CDR3: TGTGCCAGCAGCGTAGAGGTCGGGACGAACACCGGGGAGCTGTTTTTT. Protein sequence: CASSVEVGTNTGELFF.

This clone showed up just once. The V gene is TRBV6-2 or TRBV6-3, the J gene TRBJ1-1, with TRBD1 matching over 8 bases. Germline V gene data show CDR1 as MNHEY and CDR2 as SVGEGT. The CDR3 length is 15 residues. Trimming removed 2 bases from V and 11 bases from J; junction bases left unmatched: 13. This CDR3 is CASSYATVGQGRAFF. In nucleotides, the CDR3 is TGTGCCAGCAGTTACGCGACGGTCGGACAGGGTCGGGCTTTCTTT.

V is TRBV7-8 and J is TRBJ1-2, with D maybe TRBD1 (6 bases). CDR1 SGHVS and CDR2 FQNEAQ come from the germline V gene. There are 17 residues in the CDR3. Trimming shortened V by 5 bases and J by 1 base, and 20 bases separated the two germline ends. The CDR3 reads CASSPEGRGRGNYGYTF. DNA for the CDR3: TGTGCCAGCAGCCCTGAAGGGCGGGGGCGCGGTAACTATGGCTACACCTTC.

The rearrangement joins TRBV2 to TRBJ1-1, with D possibly TRBD1 on 6 matching bases. Germline assignment: CDR1 SNHLY and CDR2 FYNNEI. V lost 6 bases to trimming and J lost 7 bases, with 21 bases between them. This CDR3 is built from 15 residues. The CDR3: CASRASQTGSIEAFF. CDR3 sequence (DNA): TGTGCCAGCAGAGCTTCCCAGACAGGTAGTATTGAAGCTTTCTTT. The full variable domain, rest sourced from reference TRBV2 and TRBJ1-1, is EPEVTQTPSHQVTQMGQEVILRCVPISNHLYFYWYRQILGQKVEFLVSFYNNEISEKSEIFDDQFSVERPDGSNFTLKIRSTKLEDSAMYFCASRASQTGSIEAFFGQGTRLTVV.

The chain links TRBV6-5 to TRBJ2-1; TRBD2 matches 13 bases. The CDR3 is 15 amino acids. Germline V CDR1 and CDR2: MNHEY, SVGAGI. V shed 7 bases and J 10 bases; nucleotides not matched to a gene: 10. CDR3 coding DNA: TGTGCCAGCACCCCTTACTGGACTAGCGGGGGAGAGCAGTTCTTC. Protein sequence: CASTPYWTSGGEQFF.

In this sample, this clone turned up a few times. The V and J genes are TRBV6-4 and TRBJ2-1, with 8 bases fitting TRBD2. After removal of 10 bases from V and 8 bases from J, the junction contained 13 bases not matched to a gene. The CDR3 covers 14 residues. Germline V gives CDR1 MRHNA, CDR2 SNTAGT. The CDR3 DNA follows: TGTGCCACTGCGCGGGGGGCCGCGTCGGATGAGCAGTTCTTC. This sequence encodes CATARGAASDEQFF.

This chain joins TRBV6-1 and TRBJ1-2, with D perhaps matching TRBD1 (6 bases). The CDR3 loop spans 15 amino acids. The germline V and J ends were trimmed by 3 bases and 4 bases, with 15 bases remaining between them. Germline V CDR1 and CDR2: MNHNS, SASEGT. The CDR3 sequence: CASSEGHLRIYGYTF. For the CDR3, the DNA is TGTGCCAGCAGTGAGGGACACTTACGGATCTATGGCTACACCTTC.

J is TRBJ2-7 and V is TRBV6-5, with a possible D match to TRBD1 (6 bases). The germline V and J ends were trimmed by 2 bases and 7 bases, with 18 bases remaining between them. The CDR3 length is 15 residues. Germline CDR1 MNHEY, CDR2 SVGAGI. This CDR3 is CASSYRRGSIGEQYF. The CDR3 DNA is TGTGCCAGCAGTTACCGCAGGGGTTCTATCGGGGAGCAGTACTTC.

This chain connects TRBV19 to TRBJ1-6; D is possibly TRBD1 (6 bases). Germline values: CDR1 LNHDA, CDR2 SQIVND (reference sequence). Trimming removed 9 bases at V and 8 bases at J, with 11 bases between. The CDR3 length is 12 residues. The CDR3 nucleotides read TGTGCCAGCGGCAGGGGATATTCACCCCTCCACTTT. Amino acid sequence: CASGRGYSPLHF.

The genes are TRBV7-9 and TRBJ2-2, with a weak D call TRBD1 (5 bases). CDR1 and CDR2 from the germline V gene are SEHNR and FQNEAQ (reference sequence). The CDR3 totals 14 residues. Trimming removed 5 bases from V and 4 bases from J, with 11 bases in between. CDR3 DNA sequence: TGTGCCAGCAGCATAGGACATATCACCGGGGAGCTGTTTTTT. Its protein is CASSIGHITGELFF.

The chain recombines TRBV11-3 with TRBJ2-5; perhaps TRBD1 as D (5 bases). Germline lookup yields CDR1 SGHNT and CDR2 YENEEA. V lost 1 base, J lost 6 bases, and 9 bases lay in between. The CDR3 sequence is 13 residues long. As DNA, the CDR3 is TGTGCCAGCAGCTTAGCCGTGGGGCAGACCCAGTACTTC. Amino acids: CASSLAVGQTQYF.

V and J are TRBV7-9 and TRBJ1-2, with 7 bases aligning to TRBD1. The CDR3 spans 12 residues. The V gene's germline CDR1 is SEHNR and CDR2 FQNEAQ (reference sequence). With 5 bases clipped from V and 8 bases from J, the junction kept 5 bases outside the gene matches. The DNA for the CDR3 is TGTGCCAGCAGCCCTACAGGGGAAGGCTACACCTTC. Its protein is CASSPTGEGYTF.

The chain joins TRBV3-1 (or the pseudogene TRBV3-2) to TRBJ2-3; D is possibly TRBD1 (6 bases). The V end was cut by 1 base, the J end by 1 base, with 6 bases between. Germline V CDR1 and CDR2: LGHDT, YNNKEL (reference sequence). The CDR3 is 14 amino acids. CDR3 in DNA: TGTGCCAGCAGCCAAGGGACAGGCACAGATACGCAGTATTTT. It yields the protein CASSQGTGTDTQYF.

The chain uses TRBV19 and TRBJ1-5; D is perhaps TRBD1 (6 bases). The V end was cut by 7 bases, the J end by 0 bases, with 16 bases between. CDR3 size: 16 residues. CDR1 is LNHDA and CDR2 is SQIVND in the germline V gene (reference sequence). CDR3 region: CASTRGQPNSNQPQHF. In DNA form, the CDR3 reads TGTGCCAGTACCCGAGGACAGCCTAATAGCAATCAGCCCCAGCATTTT. Variable domain in full (rest from reference TRBV19 and TRBJ1-5): DGGITQSPKYLFRKEGQNVTLSCEQNLNHDAMYWYRQDPGQGLRLIYYSQIVNDFQKGDIAEGYSVSREKKESFPLTVTSAQKNPTAFYLCASTRGQPNSNQPQHFGDGTRLSIL.

The V gene is TRBV6-1, the J gene TRBJ1-2, with TRBD1 identical over 7 bases. V dropped 7 bases and J dropped 4; count of bases not matched to a gene: 9. CDR3 length: 14 residues. Germline assignment: CDR1 MNHNS and CDR2 SASEGT. The CDR3 is CASTNRDSSYGYTF. The CDR3 DNA reads TGTGCCAGCACGAACCGGGACAGCAGCTATGGCTACACCTTC.

The CDR3: CASWSAGGEKLFF. The CDR3 DNA sequence: TGTGCCAGTTGGTCGGCAGGGGGTGAAAAACTGTTTTTT. The V and J genes are TRBV12-3 or TRBV12-4 and TRBJ1-4, with 7 bases fitting TRBD1. The V segment lost 9 bases and the J segment 7 bases; nucleotides outside the gene matches: 8. This CDR3 contains 13 residues.

V is TRBV10-2 and J is TRBJ1-2, with a possible D match to TRBD1 (5 bases). The CDR3 has 11 residues. The V gene lost 5 bases and the J gene lost 5 bases, with 6 bases spanning the gap. CDR1 is WSHSY, CDR2 SAAADI, per germline. The CDR3 loop is CASSSGYGYTF. CDR3 DNA sequence: TGCGCCAGCAGTTCAGGGTATGGCTACACCTTC.

This clone was found once. J is TRBJ1-3 and V is TRBV18; no clear D. The CDR3 length is 17 residues. Germline V gives CDR1 KGHSH, CDR2 LQKENI. The V end was cut by 3 bases, the J end by 0 bases, with 15 bases between. Here the CDR3 DNA reads TGTGCCAGCTCACCCGACTACACTGTTAGCTCTGGAAACACCATATATTTT. Amino acid sequence: CASSPDYTVSSGNTIYF. The whole variable domain, remainder taken from reference TRBV18 and TRBJ1-3, is NAGVMQNPRHLVRRRGQEARLRCSPMKGHSHVYWYRQLPEEGLKFMVYLQKENIIDESGMPKERFSAEFPKEGPSILRIQQVVRGDSAAYFCASSPDYTVSSGNTIYFGEGSWLTVV.

DNA for the CDR3: TGCGCCAGCAGACCACAGGGTTCTCCCCACGAGCAGTACTTC. Translating gives CASRPQGSPHEQYF. The rearrangement uses TRBV5-1 and TRBJ2-7, with a weak D call TRBD1 (6 bases). Germline V CDR1 and CDR2: SGHRS, YFSETQ. The CDR3 is 14 amino acids. Trimming pared 5 bases from V and 5 bases from J, leaving 17 bases between. Complete variable domain (other parts from reference TRBV5-1 and TRBJ2-7): KAGVTQTPRYLIKTRGQQVTLSCSPISGHRSVSWYQQTPGQGLQFLFEYFSETQRNKGNFPGRFSGRQFSNSRSEMNVSTLELGDSALYLCASRPQGSPHEQYFGPGTRLTVT.

This chain connects TRBV6-6 to TRBJ1-6; weak D call: TRBD1 (6 bases). Germline V CDR1 and CDR2: MNHNY, SVGAGI (reference sequence). The germline V and J ends were trimmed by 4 bases and 5 bases, with 12 bases remaining between them. This CDR3 is 15 amino acids long. The CDR3 coding sequence is TGTGCCAGCAGTTCCAACGGGGGGCATAATTCACCCCTCCACTTT. Amino acids: CASSSNGGHNSPLHF.

V and J are TRBV3-1 (or the pseudogene TRBV3-2) and TRBJ2-3; D may be TRBD2 (5 bases). Germline assignment: CDR1 LGHDT and CDR2 YNNKEL (reference sequence). V dropped 6 bases and J dropped 6 bases, with 13 bases sitting between them. The CDR3 has 13 amino acids. The CDR3 sequence: CASRPSLADTQYF. In nucleotides, the CDR3 is TGTGCCAGCAGGCCTAGCTTAGCGGATACGCAGTATTTT.

The V and J genes are TRBV7-3 and TRBJ1-1, with D perhaps matching TRBD1 (6 bases). The CDR3 extends over 13 amino acids. Per the germline V gene, CDR1 is SGHTA and CDR2 is FQGTGA. V was clipped by 3 bases and J by 7 bases, with 12 bases between them. Here the CDR3 DNA reads TGTGCCAGCAGCTTGGAAAGAGGGGGTGAAGCTTTCTTT. Its translation: CASSLERGGEAFF.

This chain uses TRBV11-2 with TRBJ1-1, with 11 bases that match TRBD1. The CDR3 has 16 residues. Germline V CDR1 and CDR2: SGHAT, FQNNGV. With V trimmed by 3 bases and J by 5 bases, 8 bases remained unmatched. The CDR3 loop is CASSFGQGAMRTEAFF. Here the CDR3 DNA reads TGTGCCAGCAGCTTCGGACAGGGGGCTATGAGGACTGAAGCTTTCTTT.

V gene TRBV21-1 combines with J gene TRBJ1-2; the D call TRBD1 from the table was never checked on the DNA. TRBV21-1 is deemed a pseudogene. This CDR3 spans 15 amino acids. The CDR3 DNA reads as TGTGCCAGCAGCAAAGCGACAGGGAACGTCTATGGCTACACCTTC. Translating it yields CASSKATGNVYGYTF.

The chain uses TRBV28 and TRBJ2-3, with 10 bases lining up with TRBD1. This CDR3 has 17 amino acids. CDR1 is MDHEN, CDR2 SYDVKM, per germline. Germline trimming cut 5 bases from V and 3 bases from J; bases unmatched to any gene: 11. The CDR3 region is CASSPPRDRGGTDTQYF. Written as DNA, the CDR3 is TGTGCCAGCAGTCCTCCACGGGACAGGGGAGGGACAGATACGCAGTATTTT.

This chain uses TRBV7-2 with TRBJ1-5; a possible D gene is TRBD1 (5 bases). The germline V gene has CDR1 SGHTA and CDR2 FQGNSA. This CDR3 comprises 14 residues. Trimming took off 5 bases at V and 3 bases at J, with 11 bases between the two ends. In nucleotides, the CDR3 is TGTGCCAGCAGCCCCAGGGAACCCAATCAGCCCCAGCATTTT. It codes for CASSPREPNQPQHF. Variable domain in full (rest from reference TRBV7-2 and TRBJ1-5): GAGVSQSPSNKVTEKGKDVELRCDPISGHTALYWYRQSLGQGLEFLIYFQGNSAPDKSGLPSDRFSAERTGGSVSTLTIQRTQQEDSAVYLCASSPREPNQPQHFGDGTRLSIL.

The CDR3 sequence is CASSRDRTETQYF. The CDR3 nucleotides are TGTGCCAGCAGCCGCGACAGGACAGAGACCCAGTACTTC. This chain uses TRBV7-2 with TRBJ2-5, with D tentatively TRBD1 (6 bases). Trimming removed 5 bases at V and 4 bases at J, with 11 bases between. This CDR3 is 13 amino acids long. Per germline, CDR1 SGHTA and CDR2 FQGNSA. Supplemented by reference TRBV7-2 and TRBJ2-5, the full variable domain reads GAGVSQSPSNKVTEKGKDVELRCDPISGHTALYWYRQSLGQGLEFLIYFQGNSAPDKSGLPSDRFSAERTGGSVSTLTIQRTQQEDSAVYLCASSRDRTETQYFGPGTRLLVL.